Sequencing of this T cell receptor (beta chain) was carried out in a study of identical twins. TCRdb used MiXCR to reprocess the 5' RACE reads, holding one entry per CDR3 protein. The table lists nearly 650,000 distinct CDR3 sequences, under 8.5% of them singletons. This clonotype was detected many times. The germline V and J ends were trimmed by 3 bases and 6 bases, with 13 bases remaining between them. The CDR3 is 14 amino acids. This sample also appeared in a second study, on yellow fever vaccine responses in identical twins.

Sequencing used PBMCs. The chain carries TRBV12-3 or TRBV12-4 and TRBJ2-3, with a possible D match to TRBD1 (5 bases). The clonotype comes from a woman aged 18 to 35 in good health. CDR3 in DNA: TGTGCCAGCAGTTTGGGGCTAGGAACGGATACGCAGTATTTT. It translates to CASSLGLGTDTQYF.